The following is a TCR beta chain sequence with its context. Source study methods: It was from reference gene primer amplification that nucleated cell counts were estimated. The method was immunoSEQ multiplex PCR; TCRdb's version includes in-frame clones alone and lacks a portion of them. V and J calls and clone size are given by that table; D and trimming were obtained from the DNA. The sample consists of approximately 190,000 clones, around 80% of them appearing once. The data originate from a study of blood T cell repertoires in COVID-19. In the study overall: There were acute and convalescent COVID-19 samples, and they came from the United States, Italy and Spain. The analysed material was cDNA or gDNA that came from T cells, B-cell-depleted T cells, or PBMCs.

The specimen was peripheral blood. This receptor was taken from a human donor in a cohort sampled during active COVID-19.

For the CDR3, the DNA is TGTGCCAGCAGTCTCAGGGGAGAAGGCTACACCTTC. As protein: CASSLRGEGYTF. This chain links TRBV12-3 or TRBV12-4 with TRBJ1-2; a possible D gene is TRBD1 (6 bases). V dropped 5 bases and J dropped 8 bases, with 12 bases sitting between them. This CDR3 has 12 amino acids.